This T cell receptor beta chain originates from a study of T cells in Graves' hyperthyroidism and ophthalmopathy (dated by TCRdb to between 2019 and 2020). Context from the whole study: Peripheral blood was collected at initial diagnosis, before any treatment. To identify TCR V-J signatures that set the groups apart, the researchers used a discovery cohort of 100 patients, made up of about 44 with Graves' ophthalmopathy and 55 to 65 with stable Graves' hyperthyroidism. An independent validation cohort of under 20 hyperthyroidism patients and about 15 patients who later progressed to ophthalmopathy tested prospective prediction of ophthalmopathy. The approximately 100 discovery patients were divided at random into training and test sets in a 7:3 ratio. The study also compared thyroid tissue and blood T-cell repertoires from a handful of Graves' hyperthyroidism patients. Once sampling was done, hyperthyroidism patients were given methimazole at a starting dose of 30 mg daily, whereas ophthalmopathy patients were given high-dose intravenous methylprednisolone. According to the paper, TCR Vbeta CDR3 sequencing was carried out on around 140 peripheral blood samples, which came from 40 to 45 ophthalmopathy, around 75 hyperthyroidism and around 17 progressor patients. The research as a whole found: No statistical method was used to fix the sample size in advance, and group allocation was not hidden from the investigators. In cross-validation, a model built on a 13 V-J signature told ophthalmopathy apart from stable hyperthyroidism with just under 90% sensitivity and about 81% specificity, and in testing the same model reached 80%/75%. Most expanded thyroid clonotypes (frequency above 0.001) were also found in blood, which suggests that blood repertoires may mirror thyroid immune responses. During validation, the model predicted progression to ophthalmopathy a median of roughly six months ahead of onset, with around 70% sensitivity and under 85% specificity.

The TCR beta CDR3 regions were amplified from RNA transcripts. The TCR CDR3 was subjected to a first round of RT-PCR using the HTBI primer set and the Qiagen OneStep RT-PCR kit. Libraries were constructed in a second round of multiplex PCR, after which size selection and purification were performed. Sequencing of the libraries was done on an Illumina HiSeq2000 using paired-end 100 bp reads. The source study handled its data this way. SOAPnuke was used to process the raw data, with reads discarded if the reads contained adapters or uncalled bases, had a mean Phred below 15, or lacked an exact constant-primer or identifier match. High-quality paired reads were merged with COPE v1.2.5, and unique nucleotide sequences were defined as clonotypes. MiTCR v1.1 was used to align clonotypes to the IMGT TRBV, TRBD and TRBJ reference segments. The analysis included only V-J combinations with a frequency above 0.0001, which together covered roughly 99% of the repertoires. The TCS score was defined as F50 (clonal expansion) divided by E x V (chaos), with BLOSUM62-based TCRdist calculated between CDR3 peptides within each V-J. Welch's t-statistics and random forest reduced roughly 540 V-J features to fewer than 15, which were used in a naive Bayes classifier (R e1071). The public reads were reanalyzed by TCRdb: fastp trimming at Q25, MiXCR alignment, in-frame beta chains only. Records with the same CDR3 protein are collapsed into one entry carrying the most frequent genes and DNA. TCRdb's processing, not the authors' own work, is the source of the V and J calls. The sample yields approximately 370,000 distinct CDR3 sequences; about 15% were counted once. In total, the top ten clones hold approximately 29% of the sample.

Turning to this clonotype: The target of this receptor is not known. No much larger clone is present one base from it, and per-base qualities are unavailable.

Taken from the germline V gene, the CDR1 and CDR2 loops are SGHRS and YFSETQ. Clipping removes 4 bases from V and 10 bases from J, with 16 as the unmatched junction base count. The CDR3 starts with the cysteine, ends with the phenylalanine, and has 16 residues. Of the read, only the CDR3 DNA is kept; its 48 bases are in frame from base 1. Graves' hyperthyroidism was defined as stable when no progression to ophthalmopathy occurred over 18 months of follow-up. Hyperthyroidism patients were newly diagnosed, had a disease duration of under 2 months, and were aged 18 to 65 years. The study excluded patients with uncontrolled infections, other autoimmune diseases, pregnancy or lactation. Clinical symptoms, serum thyroxine and TRAb, thyroid ultrasound, and orbital computed tomography formed the basis for the diagnoses. PBMCs were separated from around 9.1 ml of fresh peripheral blood using Ficoll-Paque density gradient centrifugation. Total RNA was extracted using Trizol reagent, and RNA quality was assessed on an Agilent 2100 Bioanalyzer.

Material: blood. Recombination linked TRBV5-1 to TRBJ1-1, and TRBD1 aligns with 10 junction nucleotides. This receptor was taken from a young woman with Graves' hyperthyroidism. CDR3 protein: CASSTIPGQGPPGAFF. The DNA sequence is given as TGCGCCAGCAGCACTATCCCGGGACAGGGGCCCCCGGGAGCTTTCTTT.